This T cell receptor (beta chain) appears in the sequencing data of a study of control samples from healthy donors and cancer patients (dated by TCRdb to the early 2020s). Remarks on this clone: Its antigen specificity is not known. Base quality data are lacking; no much larger clone is found one base away.

To prepare the library, the immunoSEQ multiplex PCR assay was applied. TCRdb obtained this table from immuneACCESS and retained in-frame rearrangements with V and J assigned. These tables miss some clones; where compared with another copy, unresolved V genes account for less than half of the shortfall, and the remainder is unexplained. A total of 40,000 to 50,000 clones appear in this sample, roughly three quarters of them only once. 17% of the sample goes to the ten largest clones. This receptor was identified in a male donor with melanoma. Sequencing was performed on formalin-fixed, paraffin-embedded tissue.

In nucleotide form, the sequence is TGTGCCAGCAGCTTAACAGAGGGCCCGAGGGCAGATACGCAGTATTTT. Its product reads: CASSLTEGPRADTQYF. The chain joins TRBV7-3 to TRBJ2-3; TRBD2 is a weak D gene call, 5 bases matching. The germline V gene supplies CDR1 SGHTA and CDR2 FQGTGA. From the cysteine through the phenylalanine, the CDR3 covers 16 amino acids. Solely the CDR3 DNA is kept, with 48 bases framed from the first base. V is reduced by 0 bases and J by 4 bases, leaving a spacing of 14 bases between them. The CDR3 plus the reference TRBV7-3 and TRBJ2-3 genes for the other parts give the full variable domain: GAGVSQTPSNKVTEKGKYVELRCDPISGHTALYWYRQSLGQGPEFLIYFQGTGAADDSGLPNDRFFAVRPEGSVSTLKIQRTERGDSAVYLCASSLTEGPRADTQYFGPGTRLTVL.